The text below deals with one T cell receptor (beta chain). Antigen unknown. The junction does not match germline at one end; this may be a read error. The CDR3 loop spans 14 amino acids. Germline assignment: CDR1 DFQATT and CDR2 SNEGSKA (reference sequence). The record originates from a study of response to subunit inactivated influenza vaccine. Findings and caveats of the study: Each seasonal influenza vaccination, the authors suggested, recruits few new T cells.

One entry per CDR3 protein results from TCRdb running MiXCR on the RT-PCR reads. The sample lists about 650,000 distinct CDR3 sequences, approximately 14% occurring once. The chain uses TRBV20-1 and TRBJ2-7; TRBD1 matches 10 bases. This receptor was identified in a man aged 50 to 59 who received an inactivated influenza vaccine. The sequencing here drew on PBMCs from blood, taken approximately 13 days after vaccination. CDR3 nucleotide sequence: TGCAGTGCCAGAGACAGGGGGCTTGTCTACGAGCAGTACTTC. It translates to CSARDRGLVYEQYF.